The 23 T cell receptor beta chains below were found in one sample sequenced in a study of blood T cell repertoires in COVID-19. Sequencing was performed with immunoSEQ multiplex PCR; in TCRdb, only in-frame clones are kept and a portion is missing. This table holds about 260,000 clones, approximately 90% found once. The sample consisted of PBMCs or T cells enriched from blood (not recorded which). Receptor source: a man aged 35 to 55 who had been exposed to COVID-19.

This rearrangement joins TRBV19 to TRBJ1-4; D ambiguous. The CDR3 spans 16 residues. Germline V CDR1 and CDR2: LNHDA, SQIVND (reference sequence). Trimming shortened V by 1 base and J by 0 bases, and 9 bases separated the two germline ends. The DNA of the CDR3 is TGTGCCAGTAGTATAGTGGCGGTTGCAACTAATGAAAAACTGTTTTTT. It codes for CASSIVAVATNEKLFF.

CDR3 coding DNA: TGTGCCAGCAGCATTGACAGGGCGGCTCAGCCCCAGCATTTT. This sequence encodes CASSIDRAAQPQHF. This chain links TRBV5-5 with TRBJ1-5; TRBD1 agrees at 7 bases. Germline V gives CDR1 SGHKS, CDR2 YYEKEE (reference sequence). The length of the CDR3 is 14 residues. The ends lost 4 bases at V and 6 bases at J; junction bases unmatched: 7.

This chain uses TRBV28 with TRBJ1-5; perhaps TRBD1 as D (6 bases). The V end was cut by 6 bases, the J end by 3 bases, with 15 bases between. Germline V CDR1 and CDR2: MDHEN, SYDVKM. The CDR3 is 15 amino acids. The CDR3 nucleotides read TGTGCCAGCAGATCAGACAGGTTCAACAATCAGCCCCAGCATTTT. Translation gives CASRSDRFNNQPQHF.

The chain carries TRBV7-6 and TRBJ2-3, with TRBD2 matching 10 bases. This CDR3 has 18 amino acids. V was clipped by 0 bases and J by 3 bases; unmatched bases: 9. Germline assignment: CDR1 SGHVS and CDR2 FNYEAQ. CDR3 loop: CASSLAQTAGGPTDTQYF. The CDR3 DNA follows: TGTGCCAGCAGCTTAGCTCAGACAGCGGGAGGGCCGACAGATACGCAGTATTTT.

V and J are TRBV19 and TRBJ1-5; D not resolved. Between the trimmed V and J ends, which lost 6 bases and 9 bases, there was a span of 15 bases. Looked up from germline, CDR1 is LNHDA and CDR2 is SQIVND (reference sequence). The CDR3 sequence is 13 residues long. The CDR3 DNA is TGTGCCAGTAGAGGAGCGTGGCTGTCGCCCCAGCATTTT. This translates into CASRGAWLSPQHF. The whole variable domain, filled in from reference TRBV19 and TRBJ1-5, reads DGGITQSPKYLFRKEGQNVTLSCEQNLNHDAMYWYRQDPGQGLRLIYYSQIVNDFQKGDIAEGYSVSREKKESFPLTVTSAQKNPTAFYLCASRGAWLSPQHFGDGTRLSIL.

The CDR3 reads CASSAGSGANVLTF. For the CDR3, the DNA is TGCGCCAGCAGCGCCGGCTCTGGGGCCAACGTCCTGACTTTC. J is TRBJ2-6 and V is TRBV4-3; no firm D call. Trimming left V 5 bases short and J 0 bases short, with 5 bases between. Per germline, CDR1 LGHNA and CDR2 YSLEER. CDR3 length: 14 residues.

CDR3 sequence (DNA): TGCGCCAGCAGCCCCAGGGCGACCGGTACCGGGGAGCTGTTTTTT. It yields the protein CASSPRATGTGELFF. V and J are TRBV4-1 and TRBJ2-2; tentatively, D is TRBD1 (5 bases). The V gene lost 4 bases and the J gene lost 5 bases, with 14 bases spanning the gap. CDR3 length: 15 amino acids. Germline loops: CDR1 MGHRA, CDR2 YSYEKL.

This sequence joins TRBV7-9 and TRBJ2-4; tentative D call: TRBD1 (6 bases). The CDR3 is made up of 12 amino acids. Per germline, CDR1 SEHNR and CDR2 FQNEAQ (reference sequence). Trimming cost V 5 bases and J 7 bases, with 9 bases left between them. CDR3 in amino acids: CASSLRGNIQYF. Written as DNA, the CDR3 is TGTGCCAGCAGCCTAAGGGGGAACATTCAGTACTTC.

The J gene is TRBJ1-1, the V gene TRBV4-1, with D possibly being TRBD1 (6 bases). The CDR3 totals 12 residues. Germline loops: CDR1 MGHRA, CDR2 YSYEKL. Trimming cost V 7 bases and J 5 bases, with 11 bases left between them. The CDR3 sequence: CASKDQGTEAFF. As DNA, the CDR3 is TGCGCCAGCAAAGATCAGGGGACTGAAGCTTTCTTT.

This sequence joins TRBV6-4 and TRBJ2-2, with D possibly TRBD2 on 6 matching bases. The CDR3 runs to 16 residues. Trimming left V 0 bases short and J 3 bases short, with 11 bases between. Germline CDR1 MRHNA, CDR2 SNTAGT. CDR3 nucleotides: TGTGCCAGCAGTGACTCCCCGGGAGACGACACCGGGGAGCTGTTTTTT. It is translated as CASSDSPGDDTGELFF.

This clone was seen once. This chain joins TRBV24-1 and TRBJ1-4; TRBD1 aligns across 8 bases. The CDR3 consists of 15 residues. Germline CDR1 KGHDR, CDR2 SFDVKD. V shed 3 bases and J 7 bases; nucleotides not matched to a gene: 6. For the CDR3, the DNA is TGTGCCACCAGTGATGGACAGGGACGAGGTGAAAAACTGTTTTTT. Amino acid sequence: CATSDGQGRGEKLFF.

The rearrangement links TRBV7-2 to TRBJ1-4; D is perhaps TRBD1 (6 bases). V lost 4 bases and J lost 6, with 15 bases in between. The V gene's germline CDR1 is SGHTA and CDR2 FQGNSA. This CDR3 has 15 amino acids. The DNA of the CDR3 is TGTGCCAGCAGCTACGAGAGGGGGTTGGATGAAAAACTGTTTTTT. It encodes CASSYERGLDEKLFF.

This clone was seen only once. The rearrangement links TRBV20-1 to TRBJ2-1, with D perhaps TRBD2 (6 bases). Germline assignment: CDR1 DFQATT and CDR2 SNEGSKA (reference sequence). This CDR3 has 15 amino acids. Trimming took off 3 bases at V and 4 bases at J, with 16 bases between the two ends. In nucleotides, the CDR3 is TGCAGTGCTAGTAGGAGGGAACAGAAATACAATGAGCAGTTCTTC. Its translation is CSASRREQKYNEQFF.

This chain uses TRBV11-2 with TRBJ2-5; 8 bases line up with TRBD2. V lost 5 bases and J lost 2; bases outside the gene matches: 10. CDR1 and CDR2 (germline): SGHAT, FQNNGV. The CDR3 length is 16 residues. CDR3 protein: CASSPEGTRSQETQYF. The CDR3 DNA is TGTGCCAGCAGCCCAGAGGGGACTAGATCACAAGAGACCCAGTACTTC.

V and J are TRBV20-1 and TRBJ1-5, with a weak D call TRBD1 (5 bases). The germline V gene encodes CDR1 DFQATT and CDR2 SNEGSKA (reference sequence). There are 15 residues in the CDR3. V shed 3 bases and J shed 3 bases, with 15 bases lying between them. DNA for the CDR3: TGCAGTGCTAGTTATACTGACAGCTACAATCAGCCCCAGCATTTT. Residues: CSASYTDSYNQPQHF.

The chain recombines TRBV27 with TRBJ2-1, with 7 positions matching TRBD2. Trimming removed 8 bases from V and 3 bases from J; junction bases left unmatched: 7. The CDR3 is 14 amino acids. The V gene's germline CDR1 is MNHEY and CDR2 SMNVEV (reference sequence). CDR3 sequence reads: CASRMSGNYNEQFF. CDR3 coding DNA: TGTGCCAGCCGAATGAGCGGGAACTACAATGAGCAGTTCTTC.

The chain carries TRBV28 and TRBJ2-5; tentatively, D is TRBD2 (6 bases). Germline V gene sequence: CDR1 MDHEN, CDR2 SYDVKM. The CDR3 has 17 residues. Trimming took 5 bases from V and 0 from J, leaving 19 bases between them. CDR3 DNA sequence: TGTGCCAGCAGTCTCACCCCCCCGGGACTGTACCAAGAGACCCAGTACTTC. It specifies CASSLTPPGLYQETQYF.

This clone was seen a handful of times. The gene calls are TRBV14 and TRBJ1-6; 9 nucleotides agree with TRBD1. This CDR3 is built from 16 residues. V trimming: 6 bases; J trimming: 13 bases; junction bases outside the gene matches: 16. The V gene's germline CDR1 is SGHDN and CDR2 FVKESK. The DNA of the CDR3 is TGTGCCAGCAGAATTAATAAAGGGACAGGGAATGATCCCCTCCACTTT. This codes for CASRINKGTGNDPLHF.

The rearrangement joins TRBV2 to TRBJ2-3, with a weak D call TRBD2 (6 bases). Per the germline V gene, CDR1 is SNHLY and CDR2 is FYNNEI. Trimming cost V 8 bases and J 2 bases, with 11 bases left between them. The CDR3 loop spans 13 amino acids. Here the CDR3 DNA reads TGTGCCAGCTGGGACTTAGACACAGATACGCAGTATTTT. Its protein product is CASWDLDTDTQYF.

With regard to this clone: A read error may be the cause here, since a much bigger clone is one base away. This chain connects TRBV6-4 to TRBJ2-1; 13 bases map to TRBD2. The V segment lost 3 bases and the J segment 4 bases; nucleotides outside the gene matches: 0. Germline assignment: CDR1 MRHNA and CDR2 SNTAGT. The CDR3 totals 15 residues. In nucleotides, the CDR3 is TGTGCCAGCAGTGAACTAGCGGGAGGGTACAATGAGCAGTTCTTC. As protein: CASSELAGGYNEQFF.

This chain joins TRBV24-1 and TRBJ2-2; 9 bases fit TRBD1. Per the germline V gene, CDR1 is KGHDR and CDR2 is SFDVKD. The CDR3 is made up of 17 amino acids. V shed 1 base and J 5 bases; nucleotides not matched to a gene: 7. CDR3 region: CATSDFHHRGQTGELFF. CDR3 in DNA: TGTGCCACCAGTGATTTCCATCACAGGGGGCAAACCGGGGAGCTGTTTTTT.

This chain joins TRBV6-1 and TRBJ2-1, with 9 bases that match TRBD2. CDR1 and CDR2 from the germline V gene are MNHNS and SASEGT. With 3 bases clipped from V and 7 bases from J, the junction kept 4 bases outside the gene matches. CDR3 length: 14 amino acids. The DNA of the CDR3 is TGTGCCAGCAGTGATATAGCGGGAGTTAATGAGCAGTTCTTC. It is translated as CASSDIAGVNEQFF.

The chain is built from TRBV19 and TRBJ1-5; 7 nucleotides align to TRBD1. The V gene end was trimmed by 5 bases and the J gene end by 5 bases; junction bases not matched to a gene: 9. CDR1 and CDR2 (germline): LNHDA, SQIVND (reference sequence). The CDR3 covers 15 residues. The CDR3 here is CASSATGQFYQPQHF. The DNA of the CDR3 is TGTGCCAGTAGTGCCACGGGACAGTTTTATCAGCCCCAGCATTTT.